Below, 8 T cell receptor beta chains from the same sample are listed, as sequenced in a study of cytomegalovirus exposure and HLA in healthy donors. PCR amplification relied on 60 Vbeta primers (plus 13 Jbeta primers). Measured with immunoSEQ multiplex PCR; TCRdb has only the in-frame clones, and not every one. The table shows fewer than 250,000 clones, with about four fifths occurring only once. Sample: PBMCs. Receptors were obtained from a man aged 35-49 years in good health and CMV-seropositive.

The chain is built from TRBV6-5 and TRBJ2-1; TRBD1 agrees at 10 bases. There are 15 residues in the CDR3. J lost 9 bases, V lost 6 bases, and 11 bases had no gene match. Per the germline V gene, CDR1 is MNHEY and CDR2 is SVGAGI. DNA of the CDR3: TGTGCCAGCAGCCCCGGACAGGGGGTCTTTAGTGAGCAGTTCTTC. Its protein is CASSPGQGVFSEQFF.

V usage is TRBV10-3 and J usage is TRBJ2-7; TRBD2 is a possible D gene (5 bases). CDR1 is ENHRY and CDR2 is SYGVKD in the germline V gene. CDR3 length: 11 amino acids. Trimming removed 8 bases at V and 6 bases at J, with 11 bases between. CDR3 region: CAIGGDAEQYF. The CDR3 DNA reads as TGTGCCATCGGAGGCGACGCCGAGCAGTACTTC.

This clone was observed a single time. Germline and junction disagree at one end, which may indicate a read error. This CDR3 reads CASSFSGENSQYF. Here the CDR3 DNA reads TGCGCCAGCAGCTTTAGCGGGGAAAACAGTCAGTACTTC. The V and J genes are TRBV5-1 and TRBJ2-4; 8 nucleotides agree with TRBD2. The germline V gene has CDR1 SGHRS and CDR2 YFSETQ. This CDR3 region has 13 residues.

The table lists this clone with a few counts. This chain joins TRBV7-2 and TRBJ1-1; TRBD1 matches at 9 bases. This CDR3 has 15 residues. CDR1 SGHTA and CDR2 FQGNSA come from the germline V gene. V gave up 5 bases and J gave up 5 bases; unmatched junction bases: 9. This CDR3 is CASSTDRGGTTEAFF. The DNA for the CDR3 is TGTGCCAGCAGCACAGACAGGGGGGGGACGACTGAAGCTTTCTTT.

The genes are TRBV27 and TRBJ2-5; 9 nucleotides line up with TRBD1. Looked up from germline, CDR1 is MNHEY and CDR2 is SMNVEV (reference sequence). With 5 bases clipped from V and 4 bases from J, the junction kept 8 bases outside the gene matches. The CDR3 totals 15 residues. For the CDR3, the DNA is TGTGCCAGCAGTCCGGGACAGGGAAGGTCAGAGACCCAGTACTTC. This codes for CASSPGQGRSETQYF.

The chain uses TRBV11-2 and TRBJ2-7; 7 nucleotides match TRBD2. V shed 0 bases, J shed 2 bases, and the junction held 4 bases outside the gene matches. Germline V gives CDR1 SGHAT, CDR2 FQNNGV. The CDR3 is 15 residues long. The chain's CDR3 is CASSLDVLATYEQYF. CDR3 DNA sequence: TGTGCCAGCAGCTTAGATGTACTAGCGACCTACGAGCAGTACTTC.

The chain's CDR3 is CASSPHSSVAYEQYF. CDR3 in DNA: TGTGCCAGCAGTCCCCACTCTAGCGTCGCCTACGAGCAGTACTTC. The J gene is TRBJ2-7, the V gene TRBV27; possibly TRBD2 for D (6 bases). The V and J ends lost 5 bases and 2 bases respectively, with 16 bases between them. The CDR3 covers 15 residues. CDR1 and CDR2 (germline): MNHEY, SMNVEV (reference sequence).

Comment on this clone: The junction shows a germline mismatch at one end, possibly a read error. The V gene is TRBV11-2, the J gene TRBJ2-6; tentatively, D is TRBD1 (5 bases). CDR1 is SGHAT, CDR2 FQNNGV, per germline. The CDR3 is 16 amino acids. CDR3 in DNA: TGTGCCAGCAGCTTGGCAAAACGAGCTGGGGCCAACGGCCTGACTTTC. This encodes CASSLAKRAGANGLTF.